This T cell receptor (beta chain) was captured by sequencing in a study of OX40 agonist ivuxolimab in advanced cancers. Findings and limits, study-wide: Within 6 weeks, CD4+ and CD8+ blood T cells expanded clonally at 0.1 to 3.0 mg/kg.

To note about this clone: The antigen is unknown.

The method was immunoSEQ multiplex PCR; TCRdb's version includes in-frame clones alone and lacks a portion of them. The sample shows 73,000 or so clones, 70% to 90% of them seen only once. Autoimmune disease history or systemic immunosuppression led to patient exclusion. Germline V gene lookup returns CDR1 SGHAT and CDR2 FQNNGV. V was pared by 1 base and J by 1 base, with 13 bases between. This CDR3 has 16 amino acids. This clonotype originated in an adult with an advanced solid tumor such as melanoma, head and neck, liver or kidney cancer. V is TRBV11-2 and J is TRBJ1-1, with a possible D match to TRBD1 (5 bases). The sequenced sample was CD4+ or CD8+ T cells sorted from blood, obtained in a trial of the OX40 agonist ivuxolimab. CDR3 amino acids: CASSLGARGGNTEAFF. The CDR3 bases are TGTGCCAGCAGCTTAGGGGCAAGGGGCGGGAACACTGAAGCTTTCTTT.